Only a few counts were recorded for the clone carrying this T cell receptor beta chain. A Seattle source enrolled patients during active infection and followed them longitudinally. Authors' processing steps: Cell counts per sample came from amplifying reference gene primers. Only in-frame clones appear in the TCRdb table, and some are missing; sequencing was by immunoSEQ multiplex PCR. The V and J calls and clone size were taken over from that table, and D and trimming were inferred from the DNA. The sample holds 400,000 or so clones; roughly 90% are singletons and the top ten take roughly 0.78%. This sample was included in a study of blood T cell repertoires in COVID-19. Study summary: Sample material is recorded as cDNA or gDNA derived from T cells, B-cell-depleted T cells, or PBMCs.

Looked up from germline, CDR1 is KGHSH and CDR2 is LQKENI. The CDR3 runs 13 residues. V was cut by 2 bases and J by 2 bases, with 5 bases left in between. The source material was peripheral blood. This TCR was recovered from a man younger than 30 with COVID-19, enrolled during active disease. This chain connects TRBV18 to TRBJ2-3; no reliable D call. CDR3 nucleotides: TGTGCCAGCTCACCAAGCCTCACAGATACGCAGTATTTT. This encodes CASSPSLTDTQYF.